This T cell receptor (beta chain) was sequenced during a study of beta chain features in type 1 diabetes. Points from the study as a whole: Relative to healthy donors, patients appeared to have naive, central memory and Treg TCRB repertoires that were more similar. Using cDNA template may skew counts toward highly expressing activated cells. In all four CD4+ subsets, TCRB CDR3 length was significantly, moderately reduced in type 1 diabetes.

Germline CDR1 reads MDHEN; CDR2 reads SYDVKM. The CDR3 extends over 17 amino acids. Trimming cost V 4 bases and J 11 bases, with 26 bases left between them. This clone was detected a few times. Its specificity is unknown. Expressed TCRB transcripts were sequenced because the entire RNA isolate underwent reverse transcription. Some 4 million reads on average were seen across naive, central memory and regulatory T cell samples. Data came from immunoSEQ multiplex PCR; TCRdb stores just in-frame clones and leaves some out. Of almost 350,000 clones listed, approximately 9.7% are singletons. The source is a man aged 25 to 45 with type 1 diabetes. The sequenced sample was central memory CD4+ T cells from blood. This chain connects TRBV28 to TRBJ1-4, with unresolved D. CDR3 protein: CASSSRPGVRGSGKLFF. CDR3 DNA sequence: TGTGCCAGCAGTTCCCGACCGGGAGTCAGAGGATCCGGGAAACTGTTTTTT.